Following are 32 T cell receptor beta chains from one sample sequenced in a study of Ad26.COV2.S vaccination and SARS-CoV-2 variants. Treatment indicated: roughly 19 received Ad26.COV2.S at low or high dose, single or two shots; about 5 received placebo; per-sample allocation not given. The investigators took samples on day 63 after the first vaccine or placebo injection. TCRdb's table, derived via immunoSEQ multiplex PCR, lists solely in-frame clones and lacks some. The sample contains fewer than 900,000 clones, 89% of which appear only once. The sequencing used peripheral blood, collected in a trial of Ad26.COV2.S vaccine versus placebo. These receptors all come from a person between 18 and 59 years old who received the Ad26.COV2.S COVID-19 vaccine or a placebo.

The CDR3 nucleotides are TGTGCCACCCGAAGGGAGGGTATGGCAACTAATGAAAAACTGTTTTTT. Residues: CATRREGMATNEKLFF. The chain employs TRBV19 and TRBJ1-4, with no clear D. This CDR3 comprises 16 residues. Germline values: CDR1 LNHDA, CDR2 SQIVND (reference sequence). V lost 10 bases to trimming and J lost 0 bases, with 18 bases between them. Combining the CDR3 with reference TRBV19 and TRBJ1-4 gives the whole variable domain DGGITQSPKYLFRKEGQNVTLSCEQNLNHDAMYWYRQDPGQGLRLIYYSQIVNDFQKGDIAEGYSVSREKKESFPLTVTSAQKNPTAFYLCATRREGMATNEKLFFGSGTQLSVL.

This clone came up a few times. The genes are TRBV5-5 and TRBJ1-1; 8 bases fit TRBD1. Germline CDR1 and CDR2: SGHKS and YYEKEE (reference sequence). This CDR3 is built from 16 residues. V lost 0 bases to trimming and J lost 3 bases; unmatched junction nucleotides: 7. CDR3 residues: CASSLGTGRVDTEAFF. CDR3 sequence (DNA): TGTGCCAGCAGCTTGGGGACAGGGAGGGTCGACACTGAAGCTTTCTTT. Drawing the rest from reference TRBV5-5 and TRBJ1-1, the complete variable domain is DAGVTQSPTHLIKTRGQQVTLRCSPISGHKSVSWYQQVLGQGPQFIFQYYEKEERGRGNFPDRFSARQFPNYSSELNVNALLLGDSALYLCASSLGTGRVDTEAFFGQGTRLTVV.

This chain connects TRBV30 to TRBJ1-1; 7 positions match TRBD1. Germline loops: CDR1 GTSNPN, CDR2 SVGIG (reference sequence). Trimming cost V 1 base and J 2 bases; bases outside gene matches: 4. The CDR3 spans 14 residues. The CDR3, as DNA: TGTGCCTGGAGTGCGGACAGGATAAACACTGAAGCTTTCTTT. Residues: CAWSADRINTEAFF.

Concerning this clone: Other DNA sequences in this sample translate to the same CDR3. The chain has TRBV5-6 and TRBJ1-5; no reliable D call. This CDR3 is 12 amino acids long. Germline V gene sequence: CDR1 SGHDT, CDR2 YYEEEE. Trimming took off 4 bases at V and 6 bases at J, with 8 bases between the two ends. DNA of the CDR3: TGTGCCAGCAGCCCGCAAGGTCAGCCCCAGCATTTT. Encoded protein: CASSPQGQPQHF.

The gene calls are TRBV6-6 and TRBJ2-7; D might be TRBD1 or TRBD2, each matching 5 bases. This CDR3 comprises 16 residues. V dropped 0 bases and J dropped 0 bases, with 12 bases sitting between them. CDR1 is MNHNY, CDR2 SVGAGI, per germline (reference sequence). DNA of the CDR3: TGTGCCAGCAGTTACTCGTTCAGGGACGGCTCCTACGAGCAGTACTTC. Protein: CASSYSFRDGSYEQYF.

The CDR3 nucleotides read TGTGCCAGCAGCAACGGTAGTAGCGGAGGCCGACCACAAGAGACCCAGTACTTC. Protein product: CASSNGSSGGRPQETQYF. The chain employs TRBV21-1 and TRBJ2-5; the table's TRBD2 call for D was not verified on the DNA. TRBV21-1 constitutes a pseudogene. This CDR3 is 18 amino acids long.

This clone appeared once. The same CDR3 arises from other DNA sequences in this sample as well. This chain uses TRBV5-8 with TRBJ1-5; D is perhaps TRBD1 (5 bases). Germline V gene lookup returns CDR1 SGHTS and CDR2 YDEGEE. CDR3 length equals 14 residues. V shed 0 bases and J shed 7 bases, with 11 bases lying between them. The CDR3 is CASSLGGGGQPQHF. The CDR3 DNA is TGTGCCAGCAGCTTGGGGGGCGGGGGGCAGCCCCAGCATTTT.

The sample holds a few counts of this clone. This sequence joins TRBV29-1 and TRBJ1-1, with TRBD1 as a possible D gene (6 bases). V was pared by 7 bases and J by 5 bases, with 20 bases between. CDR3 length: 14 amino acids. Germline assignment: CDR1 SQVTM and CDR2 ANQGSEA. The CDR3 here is CSAGLQGRYTEAFF. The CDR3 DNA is TGCAGCGCCGGCCTACAGGGAAGATATACTGAAGCTTTCTTT. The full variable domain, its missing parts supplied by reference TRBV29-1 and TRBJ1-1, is SAVISQKPSRDICQRGTSLTIQCQVDSQVTMMFWYRQQPGQSLTLIATANQGSEATYESGFVIDKFPISRPNLTFSTLTVSNMSPEDSSIYLCSAGLQGRYTEAFFGQGTRLTVV.

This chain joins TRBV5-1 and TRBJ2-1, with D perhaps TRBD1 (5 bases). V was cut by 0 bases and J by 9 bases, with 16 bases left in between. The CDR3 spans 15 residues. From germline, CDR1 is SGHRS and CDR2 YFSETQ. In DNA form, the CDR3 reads TGCGCCAGCAGCTTGGTAGGACACATCTTTTCTGAGCAGTTCTTC. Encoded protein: CASSLVGHIFSEQFF.

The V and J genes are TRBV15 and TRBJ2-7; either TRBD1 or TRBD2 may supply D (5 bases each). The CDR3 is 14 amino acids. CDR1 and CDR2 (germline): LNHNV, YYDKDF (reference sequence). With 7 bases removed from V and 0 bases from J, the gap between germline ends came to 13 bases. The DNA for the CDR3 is TGTGCCACCACCCGGCAGAGGGGCTCCTACGAGCAGTACTTC. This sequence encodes CATTRQRGSYEQYF.

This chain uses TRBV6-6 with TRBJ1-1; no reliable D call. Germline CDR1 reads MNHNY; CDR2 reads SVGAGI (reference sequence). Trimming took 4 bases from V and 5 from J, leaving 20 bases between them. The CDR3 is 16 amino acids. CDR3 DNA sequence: TGTGCCAGCAGTTTCCCTGAGGCACGGGGAAGAACTGAAGCTTTCTTT. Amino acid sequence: CASSFPEARGRTEAFF.

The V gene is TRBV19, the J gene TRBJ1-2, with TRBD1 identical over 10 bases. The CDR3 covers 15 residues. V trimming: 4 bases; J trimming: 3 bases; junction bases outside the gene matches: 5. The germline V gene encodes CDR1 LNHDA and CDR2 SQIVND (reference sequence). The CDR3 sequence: CASSRGTGDYYGYTF. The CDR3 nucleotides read TGTGCCAGTAGTAGAGGGACAGGGGATTACTATGGCTACACCTTC.

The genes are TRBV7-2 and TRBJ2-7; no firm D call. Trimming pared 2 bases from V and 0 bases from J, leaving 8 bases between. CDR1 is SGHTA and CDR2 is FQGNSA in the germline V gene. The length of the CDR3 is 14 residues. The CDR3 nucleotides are TGTGCCAGCAGCTTAAACCCCAGCTCCTACGAGCAGTACTTC. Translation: CASSLNPSSYEQYF.

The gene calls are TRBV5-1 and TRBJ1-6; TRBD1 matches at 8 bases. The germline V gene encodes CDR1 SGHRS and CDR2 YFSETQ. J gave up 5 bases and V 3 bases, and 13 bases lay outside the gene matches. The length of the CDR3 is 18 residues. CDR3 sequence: CASSSGQANRQDNSPLHF. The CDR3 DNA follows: TGCGCCAGCAGCTCGGGACAGGCGAATCGTCAGGATAATTCACCCCTCCACTTT. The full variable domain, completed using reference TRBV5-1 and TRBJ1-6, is KAGVTQTPRYLIKTRGQQVTLSCSPISGHRSVSWYQQTPGQGLQFLFEYFSETQRNKGNFPGRFSGRQFSNSRSEMNVSTLELGDSALYLCASSSGQANRQDNSPLHFGNGTRLTVT.

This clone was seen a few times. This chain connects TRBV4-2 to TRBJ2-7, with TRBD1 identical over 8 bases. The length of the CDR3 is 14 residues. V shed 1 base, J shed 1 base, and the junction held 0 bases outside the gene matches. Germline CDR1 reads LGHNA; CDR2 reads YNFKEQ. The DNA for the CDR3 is TGTGCCAGCAGCCAAGGACAGGGGTCCTACGAGCAGTACTTC. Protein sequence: CASSQGQGSYEQYF.

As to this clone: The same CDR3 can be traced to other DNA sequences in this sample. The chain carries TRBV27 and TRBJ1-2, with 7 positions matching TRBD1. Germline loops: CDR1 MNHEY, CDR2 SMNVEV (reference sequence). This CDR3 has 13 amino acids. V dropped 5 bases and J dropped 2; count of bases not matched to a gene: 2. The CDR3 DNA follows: TGTGCCAGCAGTCTGACAGGGAACTATGGCTACACCTTC. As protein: CASSLTGNYGYTF.

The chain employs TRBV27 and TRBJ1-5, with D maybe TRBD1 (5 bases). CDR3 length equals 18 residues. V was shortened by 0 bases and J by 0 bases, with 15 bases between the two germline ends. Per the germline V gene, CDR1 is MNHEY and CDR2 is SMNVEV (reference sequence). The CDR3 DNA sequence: TGTGCCAGCAGTTTATCGAGTATGGGACCTTTTAGCAATCAGCCCCAGCATTTT. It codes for CASSLSSMGPFSNQPQHF.

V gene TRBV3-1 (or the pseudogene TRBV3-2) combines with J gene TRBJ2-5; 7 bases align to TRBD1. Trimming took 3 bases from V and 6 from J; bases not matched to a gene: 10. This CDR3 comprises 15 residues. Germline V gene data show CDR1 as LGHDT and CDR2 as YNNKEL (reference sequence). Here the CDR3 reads CASSHLAGGRKTQYF. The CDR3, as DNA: TGTGCCAGCAGCCATTTAGCAGGGGGTCGGAAGACCCAGTACTTC.

CDR3 in DNA: TGTGCCAGCAGCCCAACGGCAGGACTAGCGGCTTACAATGAGCAGTTCTTC. Protein sequence: CASSPTAGLAAYNEQFF. V is TRBV7-6 and J is TRBJ2-1, with TRBD2 matching 10 bases. The CDR3 sequence is 17 residues long. Germline CDR1 SGHVS, CDR2 FNYEAQ. V trimming: 5 bases; J trimming: 4 bases; junction bases outside the gene matches: 11.

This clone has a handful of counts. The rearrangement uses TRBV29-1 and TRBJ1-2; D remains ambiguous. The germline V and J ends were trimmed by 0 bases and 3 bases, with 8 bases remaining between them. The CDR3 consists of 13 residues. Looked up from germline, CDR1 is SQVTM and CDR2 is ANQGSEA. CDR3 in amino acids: CSVEETDHYGYTF. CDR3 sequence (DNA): TGCAGCGTTGAAGAAACGGACCACTATGGCTACACCTTC.

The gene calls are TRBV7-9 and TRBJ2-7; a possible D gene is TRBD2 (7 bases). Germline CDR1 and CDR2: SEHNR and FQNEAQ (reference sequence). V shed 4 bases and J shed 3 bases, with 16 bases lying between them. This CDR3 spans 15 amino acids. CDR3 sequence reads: CASSSRSGTSYEQYF. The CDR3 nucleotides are TGTGCCAGCAGCTCCCGGAGCGGGACAAGCTACGAGCAGTACTTC.

The CDR3 coding sequence is TGTGCCAGCAGTTCAGGGTTTCAATGGGGTGAGCAGTTCTTC. Translating gives CASSSGFQWGEQFF. The chain links TRBV6-5 to TRBJ2-1; D may be TRBD1 (5 bases). V lost 4 bases to trimming and J lost 9 bases, with 16 bases between them. Germline lookup yields CDR1 MNHEY and CDR2 SVGAGI. There are 14 residues in the CDR3.

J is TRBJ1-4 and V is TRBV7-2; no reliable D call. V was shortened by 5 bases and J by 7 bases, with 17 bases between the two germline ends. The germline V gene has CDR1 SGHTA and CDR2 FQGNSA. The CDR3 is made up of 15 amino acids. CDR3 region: CASSQSDKLSEKLFF. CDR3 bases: TGTGCCAGCAGCCAGTCGGATAAACTCAGTGAAAAACTGTTTTTT.

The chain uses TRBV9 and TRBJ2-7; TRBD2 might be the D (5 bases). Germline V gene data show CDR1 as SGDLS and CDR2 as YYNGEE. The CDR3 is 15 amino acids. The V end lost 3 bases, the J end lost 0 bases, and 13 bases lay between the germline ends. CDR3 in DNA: TGTGCCAGCAGCGGTGGCGGGTCTAGCTCCTACGAGCAGTACTTC. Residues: CASSGGGSSSYEQYF.

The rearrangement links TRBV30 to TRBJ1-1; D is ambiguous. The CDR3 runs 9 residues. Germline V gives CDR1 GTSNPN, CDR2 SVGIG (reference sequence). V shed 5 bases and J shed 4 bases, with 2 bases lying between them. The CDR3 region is CAWGTEAFF. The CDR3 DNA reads TGTGCCTGGGGCACTGAAGCTTTCTTT.

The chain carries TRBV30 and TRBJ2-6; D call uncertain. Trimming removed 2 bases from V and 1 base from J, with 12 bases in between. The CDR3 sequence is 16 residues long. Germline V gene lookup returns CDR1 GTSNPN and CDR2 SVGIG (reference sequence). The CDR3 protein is CAWSPSILSGANVLTF. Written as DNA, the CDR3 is TGTGCCTGGAGTCCTTCGATCTTGTCTGGGGCCAACGTCCTGACTTTC.

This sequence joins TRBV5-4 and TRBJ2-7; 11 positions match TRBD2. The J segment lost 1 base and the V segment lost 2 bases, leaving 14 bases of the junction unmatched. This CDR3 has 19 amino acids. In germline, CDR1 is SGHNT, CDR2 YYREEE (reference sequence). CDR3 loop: CASSFSTGLADPRSYEQYF. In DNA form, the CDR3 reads TGTGCCAGCAGCTTTTCTACGGGACTAGCGGATCCCCGGTCCTACGAGCAGTACTTC.

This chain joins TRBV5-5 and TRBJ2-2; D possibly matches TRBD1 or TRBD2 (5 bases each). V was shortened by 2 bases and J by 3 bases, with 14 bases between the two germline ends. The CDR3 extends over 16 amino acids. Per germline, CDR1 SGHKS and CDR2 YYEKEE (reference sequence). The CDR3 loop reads CASSFLVQGHTGELFF. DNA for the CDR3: TGTGCCAGCAGCTTCCTTGTGCAGGGACACACCGGGGAGCTGTTTTTT.

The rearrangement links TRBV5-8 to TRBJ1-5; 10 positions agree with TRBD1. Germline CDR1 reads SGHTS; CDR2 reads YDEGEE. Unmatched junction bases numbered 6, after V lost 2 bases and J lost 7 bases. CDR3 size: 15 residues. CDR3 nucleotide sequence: TGTGCCAGCAGCTTTTGGGACAGGGGAGACCAGCCCCAGCATTTT. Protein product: CASSFWDRGDQPQHF.

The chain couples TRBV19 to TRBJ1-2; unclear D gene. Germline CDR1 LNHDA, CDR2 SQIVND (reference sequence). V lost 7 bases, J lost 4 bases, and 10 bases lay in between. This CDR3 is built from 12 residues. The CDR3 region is CASTMEGYGYTF. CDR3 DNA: TGTGCCAGTACAATGGAGGGCTATGGCTACACCTTC.

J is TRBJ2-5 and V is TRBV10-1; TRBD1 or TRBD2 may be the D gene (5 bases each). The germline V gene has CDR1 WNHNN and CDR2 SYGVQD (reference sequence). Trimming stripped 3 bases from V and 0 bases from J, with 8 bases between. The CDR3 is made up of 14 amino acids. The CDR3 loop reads CASSDWGNQETQYF. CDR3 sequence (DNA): TGCGCCAGCAGTGACTGGGGGAACCAAGAGACCCAGTACTTC.

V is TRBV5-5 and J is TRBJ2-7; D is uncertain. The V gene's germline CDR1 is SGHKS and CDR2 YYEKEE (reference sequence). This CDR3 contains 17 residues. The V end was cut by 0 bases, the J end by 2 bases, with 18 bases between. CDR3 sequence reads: CASSLAAPWADTYEQYF. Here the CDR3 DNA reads TGTGCCAGCAGCTTGGCAGCCCCTTGGGCAGATACCTACGAGCAGTACTTC.